This is a list of T cell receptor beta chains from one sample in a study of blood T cell repertoires in COVID-19. This table comes from immunoSEQ multiplex PCR, and its TCRdb copy is limited to in-frame clones, with some not included. The table shows some 200,000 clones, with about 87% occurring only once. The sample consisted of peripheral blood. Receptors originate from a woman between 18 and 30 years old who had recovered from COVID-19. The CDR3 runs from the conserved cysteine through the conserved F or W. The order of the fields is J gene, V gene, D gene, clone size, CDR3 protein, CDR3 DNA. D genes are given only for firm matches. The size of a clone is reported for some rows only, either as once, few or many, or as a class for expanded clones.

>TRBJ1-1|TRBV12-3/TRBV12-4|.|.
CASSFDRNTEAFF
TGTGCCAGCAGTTTTGACAGGAACACTGAAGCTTTCTTT
>TRBJ1-2|TRBV7-2|.|.
CASSTIPPSGGYTF
TGTGCCAGCAGCACCATACCCCCGTCGGGTGGCTACACCTTC
>TRBJ2-3|TRBV4-3|TRBD1|once
CASSPGQGGDTQYF
TGCGCCAGCAGCCCGGGACAGGGAGGAGATACGCAGTATTTT
>TRBJ2-2|TRBV2|.|few
CASRRSHTGELFF
TGTGCCAGCAGGAGGAGTCACACCGGGGAGCTGTTTTTT
>TRBJ2-2|TRBV7-7|TRBD1|.
CASSPPGTGNAGELFF
TGTGCCAGCAGCCCACCCGGGACAGGGAACGCCGGGGAGCTGTTTTTT
>TRBJ1-1|TRBV5-1|.|.
CASSFAVMNTEAFF
TGCGCCAGCAGCTTCGCGGTCATGAACACTGAAGCTTTCTTT
>TRBJ2-1|TRBV6-4|TRBD1|once
CASSDGSGTGLDNEQFF
TGTGCCAGCAGTGACGGTTCCGGGACAGGCCTTGACAATGAGCAGTTCTTC
>TRBJ1-1|TRBV18|TRBD1|.
CASSVGEGANTEAFF
TGTGCCAGCTCAGTGGGAGAGGGGGCGAACACTGAAGCTTTCTTT
>TRBJ2-2|TRBV27|.|.
CASSINSNTGELFF
TGTGCCAGCAGTATTAACAGTAACACCGGGGAGCTGTTTTTT
>TRBJ1-6|TRBV4-1|.|once
CASSPGGEKSPLHF
TGCGCCAGCAGCCCGGGGGGAGAGAAGTCACCCCTCCACTTT
>TRBJ1-4|TRBV18|.|.
CASSPGLYEKLFF
TGTGCCAGCTCCCCGGGACTCTATGAAAAACTGTTTTTT
>TRBJ1-2|TRBV4-3|TRBD1|.
CASSQDTGGNYYGYTF
TGCGCCAGCAGCCAAGATACAGGGGGGAACTACTATGGCTACACCTTC
>TRBJ2-3|TRBV19|.|.
CASSLGQTDTQYF
TGTGCCAGTAGCTTAGGACAGACAGATACGCAGTATTTT
>TRBJ2-7|TRBV5-4|.|.
CVSSLGGQLSYEQYF
TGTGTCAGCAGCTTGGGGGGACAGCTCTCCTACGAGCAGTACTTC
>TRBJ2-7|TRBV7-7|.|.
CASSPDDSSSYEQYF
TGTGCCAGCAGCCCTGATGACAGTAGCTCCTACGAGCAGTACTTC
>TRBJ2-1|TRBV4-3|.|.
CASSQGDISYNEQFF
TGCGCCAGCAGCCAAGGGGACATTTCCTACAATGAGCAGTTCTTC
>TRBJ1-1|TRBV24-1|TRBD1|.
CATSDPDRSEAFF
TGTGCCACCAGTGACCCGGACAGGAGTGAAGCTTTCTTT
>TRBJ2-2|TRBV5-5|.|.
CASSFSQGITGELFF
TGTGCCAGCAGCTTCAGCCAGGGGATTACCGGGGAGCTGTTTTTT
>TRBJ2-3|TRBV9|.|.
CASSVAGLASTDTQYF
TGTGCCAGCAGCGTAGCTGGATTAGCATCCACAGATACGCAGTATTTT
>TRBJ1-2|TRBV5-4|.|.
CASSPAGGTAYGYTF
TGTGCCAGCAGTCCCGCTGGTGGCACCGCCTATGGCTACACCTTC
>TRBJ2-1|TRBV19|TRBD2|.
CASSILAGESYNEQFF
TGTGCCAGTAGTATCTTAGCGGGAGAGTCCTACAATGAGCAGTTCTTC